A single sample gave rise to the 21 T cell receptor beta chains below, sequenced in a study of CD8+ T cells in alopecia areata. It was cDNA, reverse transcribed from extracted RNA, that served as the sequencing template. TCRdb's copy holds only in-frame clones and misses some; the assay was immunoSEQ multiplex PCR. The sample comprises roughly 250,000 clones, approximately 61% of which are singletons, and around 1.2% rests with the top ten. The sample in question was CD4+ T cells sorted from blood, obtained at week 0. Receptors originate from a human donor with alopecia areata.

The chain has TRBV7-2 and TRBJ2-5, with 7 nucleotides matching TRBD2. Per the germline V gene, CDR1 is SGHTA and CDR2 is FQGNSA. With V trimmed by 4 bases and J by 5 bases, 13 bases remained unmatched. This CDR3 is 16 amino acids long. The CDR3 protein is CASSSPRGTIGETQYF. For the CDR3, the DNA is TGTGCCAGCAGCTCCCCGCGGGGGACGATCGGGGAGACCCAGTACTTC.

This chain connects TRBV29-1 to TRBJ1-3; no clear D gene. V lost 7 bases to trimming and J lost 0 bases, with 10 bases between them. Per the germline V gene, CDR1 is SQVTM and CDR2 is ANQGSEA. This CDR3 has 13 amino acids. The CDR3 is CSASGFSGNTIYF. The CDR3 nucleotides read TGCAGCGCATCAGGCTTCTCTGGAAACACCATATATTTT.

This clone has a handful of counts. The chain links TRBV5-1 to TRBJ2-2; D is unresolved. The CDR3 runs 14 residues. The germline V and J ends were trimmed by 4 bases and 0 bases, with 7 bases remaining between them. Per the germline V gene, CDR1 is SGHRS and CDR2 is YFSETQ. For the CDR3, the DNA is TGCGCCAGCAGCAGTAGCCCGAACACCGGGGAGCTGTTTTTT. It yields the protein CASSSSPNTGELFF.

The CDR3 region has the DNA TGCGCCAGCAGCCAAGTAGCAGGGACCGGGTACGAGCAGTACTTC. Protein: CASSQVAGTGYEQYF. V is TRBV4-3 and J is TRBJ2-7; tentatively, D is TRBD1 or TRBD2 (5 bases each). This CDR3 spans 15 amino acids. V was pared by 1 base and J by 4 bases, with 14 bases between. Germline CDR1 reads LGHNA; CDR2 reads YSLEER.

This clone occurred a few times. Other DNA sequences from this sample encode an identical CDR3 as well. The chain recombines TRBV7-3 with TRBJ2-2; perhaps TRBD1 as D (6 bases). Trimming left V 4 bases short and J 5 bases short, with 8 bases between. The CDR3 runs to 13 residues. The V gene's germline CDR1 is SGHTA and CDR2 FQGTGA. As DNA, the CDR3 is TGTGCCAGCAGCTCCACAGGGACCGGGGAGCTGTTTTTT. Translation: CASSSTGTGELFF.

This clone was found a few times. The CDR3 sequence is CASSQGMILNTEAFF. The CDR3 nucleotides read TGCGCCAGCAGCCAAGGCATGATTTTGAACACTGAAGCTTTCTTT. J is TRBJ1-1 and V is TRBV4-1; no definite D call. Trimming shortened V by 1 base and J by 0 bases, and 9 bases separated the two germline ends. The V gene's germline CDR1 is MGHRA and CDR2 YSYEKL. This CDR3 comprises 15 residues.

CDR3 nucleotides: TGTGCCAGCAGCGCTCAGGACGTAACAGGGAAGGGCAATCAGCCCCAGCATTTT. Amino acid sequence: CASSAQDVTGKGNQPQHF. The genes are TRBV7-8 and TRBJ1-5; TRBD1 might be the D (6 bases). V shed 5 bases and J shed 2 bases, with 22 bases lying between them. Germline V lookup: CDR1 SGHVS, CDR2 FQNEAQ. CDR3 size: 18 residues. The complete variable domain, with remaining parts taken from reference TRBV7-8 and TRBJ1-5, reads GAGVSQSPRYKVAKRGQDVALRCDPISGHVSLFWYQQALGQGPEFLTYFQNEAQLDKSGLPSDRFFAERPEGSVSTLKIQRTQQEDSAVYLCASSAQDVTGKGNQPQHFGDGTRLSIL.

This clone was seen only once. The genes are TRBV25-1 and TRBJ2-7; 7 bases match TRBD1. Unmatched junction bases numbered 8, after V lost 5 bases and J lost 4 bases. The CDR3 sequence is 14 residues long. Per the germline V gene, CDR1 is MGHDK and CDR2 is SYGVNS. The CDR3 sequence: CASSTRDREYEQYF. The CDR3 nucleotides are TGTGCCAGCAGTACCCGGGACAGAGAATACGAGCAGTACTTC.

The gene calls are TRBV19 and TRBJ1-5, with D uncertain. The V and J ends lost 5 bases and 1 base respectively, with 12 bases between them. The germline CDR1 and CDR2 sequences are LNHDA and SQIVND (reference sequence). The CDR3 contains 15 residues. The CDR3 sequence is CASSWAAESNQPQHF. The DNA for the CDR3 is TGTGCCAGTAGTTGGGCGGCAGAGAGCAATCAGCCCCAGCATTTT.

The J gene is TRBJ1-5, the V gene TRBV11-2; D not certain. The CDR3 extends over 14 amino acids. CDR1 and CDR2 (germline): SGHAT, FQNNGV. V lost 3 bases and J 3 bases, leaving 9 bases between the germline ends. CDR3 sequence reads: CASSLTDNNQPQHF. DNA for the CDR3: TGTGCCAGCAGCTTGACGGATAACAATCAGCCCCAGCATTTT.

Here the CDR3 DNA reads TGTGCCAGCAGCTTTGGACAGGGAAACACCGGGGAGCTGTTTTTT. Translation gives CASSFGQGNTGELFF. The chain has TRBV7-2 and TRBJ2-2; TRBD1 matches at 8 bases. Looked up from germline, CDR1 is SGHTA and CDR2 is FQGNSA. The CDR3 has 15 amino acids. After removal of 3 bases from V and 2 bases from J, the junction contained 2 bases not matched to a gene.

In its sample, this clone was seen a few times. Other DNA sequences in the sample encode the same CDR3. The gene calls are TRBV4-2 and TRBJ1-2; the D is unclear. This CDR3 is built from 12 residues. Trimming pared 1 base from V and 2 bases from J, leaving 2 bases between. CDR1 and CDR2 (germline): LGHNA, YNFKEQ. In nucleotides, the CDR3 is TGTGCCAGCAGCCAAGGGAACTATGGCTACACCTTC. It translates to CASSQGNYGYTF.

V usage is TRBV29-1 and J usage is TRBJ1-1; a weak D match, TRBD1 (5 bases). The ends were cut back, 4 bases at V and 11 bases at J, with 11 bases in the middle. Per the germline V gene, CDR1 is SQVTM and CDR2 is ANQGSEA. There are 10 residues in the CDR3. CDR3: CSVVQGPAFF. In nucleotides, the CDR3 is TGCAGCGTTGTCCAGGGACCGGCTTTCTTT.

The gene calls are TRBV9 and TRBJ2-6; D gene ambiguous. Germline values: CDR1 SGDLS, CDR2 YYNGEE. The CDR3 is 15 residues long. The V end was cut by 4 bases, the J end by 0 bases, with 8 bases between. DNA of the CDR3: TGTGCCAGCAGCCCACTCCCCTCTGGGGCCAACGTCCTGACTTTC. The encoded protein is CASSPLPSGANVLTF.

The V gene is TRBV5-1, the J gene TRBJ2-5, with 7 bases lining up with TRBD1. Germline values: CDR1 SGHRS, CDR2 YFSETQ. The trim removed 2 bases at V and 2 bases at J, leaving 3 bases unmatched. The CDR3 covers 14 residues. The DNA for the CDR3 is TGCGCCAGCAGCTTTCCGGGACAGCAAGAGACCCAGTACTTC. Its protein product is CASSFPGQQETQYF.

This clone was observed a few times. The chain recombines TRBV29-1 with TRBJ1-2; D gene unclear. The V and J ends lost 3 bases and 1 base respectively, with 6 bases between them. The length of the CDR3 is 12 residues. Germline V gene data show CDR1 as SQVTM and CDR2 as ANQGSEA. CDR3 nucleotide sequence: TGCAGCGTTGATTGGAGTAACTATGGCTACACCTTC. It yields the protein CSVDWSNYGYTF.

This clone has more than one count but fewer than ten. The CDR3, as DNA: TGTGCCAGCAGCGACCCGGGACATCCCACCGGGGAGCTGTTTTTT. Its translation is CASSDPGHPTGELFF. The genes are TRBV9 and TRBJ2-2; a possible D gene is TRBD1 (6 bases). The CDR3 extends over 15 amino acids. The germline V gene encodes CDR1 SGDLS and CDR2 YYNGEE. Trimming cost V 3 bases and J 4 bases, with 13 bases left between them.

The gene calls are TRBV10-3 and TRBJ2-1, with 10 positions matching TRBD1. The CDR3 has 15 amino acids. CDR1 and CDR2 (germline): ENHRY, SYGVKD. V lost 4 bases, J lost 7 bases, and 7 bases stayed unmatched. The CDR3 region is CAISAGQGVGNEQFF. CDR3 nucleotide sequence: TGTGCCATCAGTGCCGGACAGGGGGTGGGAAATGAGCAGTTCTTC.

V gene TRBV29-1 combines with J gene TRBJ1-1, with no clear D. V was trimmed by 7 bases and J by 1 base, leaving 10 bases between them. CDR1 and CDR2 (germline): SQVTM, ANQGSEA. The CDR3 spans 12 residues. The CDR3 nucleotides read TGCAGCGCCACCGGAGGGAACACTGAAGCTTTCTTT. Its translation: CSATGGNTEAFF.

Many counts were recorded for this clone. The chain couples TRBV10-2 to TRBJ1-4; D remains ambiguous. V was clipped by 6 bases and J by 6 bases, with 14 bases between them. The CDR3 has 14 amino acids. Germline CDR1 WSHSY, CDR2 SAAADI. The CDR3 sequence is CASRKDFEDEKLFF. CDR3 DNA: TGCGCCAGCAGGAAGGACTTTGAGGATGAAAAACTGTTTTTT.

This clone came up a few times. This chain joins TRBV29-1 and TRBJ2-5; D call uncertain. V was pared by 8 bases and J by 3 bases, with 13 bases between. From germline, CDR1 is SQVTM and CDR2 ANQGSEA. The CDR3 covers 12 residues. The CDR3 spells CSLRHMEETQYF. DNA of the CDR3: TGCAGCCTGAGACATATGGAAGAGACCCAGTACTTC. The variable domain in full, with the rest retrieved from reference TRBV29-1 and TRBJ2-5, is SAVISQKPSRDICQRGTSLTIQCQVDSQVTMMFWYRQQPGQSLTLIATANQGSEATYESGFVIDKFPISRPNLTFSTLTVSNMSPEDSSIYLCSLRHMEETQYFGPGTRLLVL.